Reported below is one TCR beta chain. Each CDR3 protein is one row after TCRdb ran MiXCR on the RT-PCR reads. The table lists 200,000 to 250,000 distinct CDR3 sequences, approximately 14% of them singletons. The entry originates in a study of patients and donors after allogeneic stem cell transplantation. Germline loops: CDR1 SGDLS, CDR2 YYNGEE. The CDR3 contains 20 residues. Trimming at V came to 3 bases and at J to 0 bases, leaving 14 bases not matched to a gene. The material sequenced was blood, either unsorted or a sorted T cell fraction (not recorded which). The J gene is TRBJ2-3, the V gene TRBV9; 12 positions agree with TRBD2. The clonotype originates from a human donor who was either an allogeneic HSCT recipient or a stem cell or donor lymphocyte infusion donor (not recorded which). It is not recorded whose cells these are; they may come from a transplant donor. For the CDR3, the DNA is TGTGCCAGCAGCGCCCCCCGCATACGGACTAGCGGGGTAAGCACAGATACGCAGTATTTT. The encoded protein is CASSAPRIRTSGVSTDTQYF.